This T cell receptor (beta chain) was sequenced in a study of T cells after yellow fever vaccination. MiXCR, run by TCRdb on the 5' RACE reads, gives a single entry per CDR3 protein. The sample records more than 95,000 distinct CDR3 sequences, roughly 10% being singletons. The V gene lost 3 bases and the J gene lost 6 bases, with 16 bases spanning the gap. The CDR3 runs to 14 residues. The germline gives CDR1 SGDLS, CDR2 YYNGEE. This clonotype was seen at least ten times. The antigen is not known. Broader study findings: Highly abundant clonotypes carried over from the bulk population could end up in FACS-sorted repertoires as contaminants. Post-booster samples contained most primary-vaccination clones (about 95% CD4, roughly 88% CD8).

The chain combines TRBV9 with TRBJ2-7; D tentatively reads TRBD1 or TRBD2 (5 bases each). This specimen consisted of CD8+ T cells sorted from PBMCs, obtained on the day of the yellow fever booster vaccination. The receptor's source is a man between 18 and 29 years old who received the YFV17D yellow fever vaccine. The CDR3 sequence: CASSGTGWGSEQYF. The CDR3 DNA follows: TGTGCCAGCAGCGGAACCGGATGGGGGTCCGAGCAGTACTTC.